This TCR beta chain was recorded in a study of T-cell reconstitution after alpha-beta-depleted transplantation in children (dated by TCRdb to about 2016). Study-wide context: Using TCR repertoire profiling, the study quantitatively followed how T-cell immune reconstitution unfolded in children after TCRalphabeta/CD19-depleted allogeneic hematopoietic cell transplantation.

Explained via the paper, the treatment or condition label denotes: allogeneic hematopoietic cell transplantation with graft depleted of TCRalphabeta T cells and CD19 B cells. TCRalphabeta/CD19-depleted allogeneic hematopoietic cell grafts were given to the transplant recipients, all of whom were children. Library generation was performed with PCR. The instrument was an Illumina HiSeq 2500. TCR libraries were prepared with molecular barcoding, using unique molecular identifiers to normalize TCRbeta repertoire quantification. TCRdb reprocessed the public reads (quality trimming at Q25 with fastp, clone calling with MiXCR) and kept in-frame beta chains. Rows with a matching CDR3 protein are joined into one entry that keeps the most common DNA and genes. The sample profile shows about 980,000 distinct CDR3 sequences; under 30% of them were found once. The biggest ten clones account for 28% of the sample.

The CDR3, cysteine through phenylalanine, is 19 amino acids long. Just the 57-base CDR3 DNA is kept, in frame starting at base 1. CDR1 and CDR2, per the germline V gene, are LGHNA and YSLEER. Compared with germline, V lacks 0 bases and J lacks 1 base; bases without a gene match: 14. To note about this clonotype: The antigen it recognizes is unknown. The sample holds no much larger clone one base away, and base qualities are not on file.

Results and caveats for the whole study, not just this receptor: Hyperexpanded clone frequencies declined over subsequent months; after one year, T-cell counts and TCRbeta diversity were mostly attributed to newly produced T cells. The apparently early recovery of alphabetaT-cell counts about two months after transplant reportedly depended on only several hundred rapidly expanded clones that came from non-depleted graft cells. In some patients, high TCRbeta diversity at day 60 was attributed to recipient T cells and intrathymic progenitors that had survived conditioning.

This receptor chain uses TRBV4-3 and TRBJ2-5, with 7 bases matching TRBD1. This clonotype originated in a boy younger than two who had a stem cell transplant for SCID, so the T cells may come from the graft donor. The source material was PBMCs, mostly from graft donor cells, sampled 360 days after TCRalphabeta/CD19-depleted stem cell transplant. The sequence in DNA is TGCGCCAGCAGCCAAGATATAGGCCCAGCCGGACAGGTCCAAGAGACCCAGTACTTC. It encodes CASSQDIGPAGQVQETQYF.